This passage covers 13 T cell receptor beta chains from one sample sequenced in a study of PD-L1 blockade in urothelial cancer. Specified time point: peripheral blood 6 weeks after treatment start. The data were produced by immunoSEQ multiplex PCR, yet TCRdb's version contains in-frame clones alone and is incomplete. Among fewer than 85,000 clones, about 88% were seen once, and the ten largest hold 11%. The input for sequencing was PBMCs, taken around atezolizumab (anti-PD-L1) treatment. The receptors were sampled from a man aged 60 to 75 with urothelial cancer.

The chain employs TRBV7-9 and TRBJ1-4, with 7 bases matching TRBD1. The V segment lost 4 bases and the J segment 7 bases; nucleotides outside the gene matches: 3. The germline CDR1 and CDR2 sequences are SEHNR and FQNEAQ (reference sequence). This CDR3 is built from 13 residues. Here the CDR3 DNA reads TGTGCCAGCAGCTCCCAGGGGGTTGAAAAACTGTTTTTT. Amino acids: CASSSQGVEKLFF.

The CDR3 DNA reads TGTGCCAGCTCACCTTTTCCGGGGAGGGTAATAGAAGCTTTCTTT. This gives the protein CASSPFPGRVIEAFF. This chain uses TRBV18 with TRBJ1-1, with unresolved D. Germline CDR1 and CDR2: KGHSH and LQKENI. The CDR3 consists of 15 residues. Trimming took 3 bases from V and 8 from J, leaving 19 bases between them.

The V and J genes are TRBV6-5 and TRBJ2-7, with 10 bases aligning to TRBD1. The CDR3 has 16 amino acids. Trimming removed 0 bases from V and 2 bases from J; junction bases left unmatched: 4. Germline V gene lookup returns CDR1 MNHEY and CDR2 SVGAGI. CDR3: CASSYSMGTGAYEQYF. For the CDR3, the DNA is TGTGCCAGCAGTTACTCGATGGGGACAGGGGCCTACGAGCAGTACTTC.

CDR3 coding DNA: TGTGCCATCAGCTGGCAGGGAGCGGGGTCCTACAATGAGCAGTTCTTC. It yields the protein CAISWQGAGSYNEQFF. The rearrangement joins TRBV10-3 to TRBJ2-1, with 7 bases that match TRBD2. This CDR3 has 16 amino acids. Looked up from germline, CDR1 is ENHRY and CDR2 is SYGVKD. Germline trimming cut 6 bases from V and 1 base from J; bases unmatched to any gene: 9.

The rearrangement uses TRBV9 and TRBJ2-3; 12 bases are shared with TRBD2. CDR1 is SGDLS and CDR2 is YYNGEE in the germline V gene. CDR3 size: 15 residues. J lost 5 bases, V lost 6 bases, and 7 bases had no gene match. CDR3 loop: CASNRTSGDVDTQYF. The CDR3 bases are TGTGCCAGCAACAGGACTAGCGGGGATGTAGATACGCAGTATTTT. The full variable domain, in which reference TRBV9 and TRBJ2-3 provide the parts outside the CDR3, is DSGVTQTPKHLITATGQRVTLRCSPRSGDLSVYWYQQSLDQGLQFLIQYYNGEERAKGNILERFSAQQFPDLHSELNLSSLELGDSALYFCASNRTSGDVDTQYFGPGTRLTVL.

This rearrangement joins TRBV19 to TRBJ1-3, with D possibly TRBD1 on 6 matching bases. The CDR3 consists of 15 residues. V lost 3 bases, J lost 3 bases, and 12 bases lay in between. Germline CDR1 reads LNHDA; CDR2 reads SQIVND (reference sequence). DNA of the CDR3: TGTGCCAGTAGTATTGGGGGCTCGCGTGGAAACACCATATATTTT. Translating it yields CASSIGGSRGNTIYF.

The chain is built from TRBV4-1 and TRBJ1-6; D may be TRBD1 (5 bases). The V gene lost 4 bases and the J gene lost 6 bases, with 16 bases spanning the gap. CDR3 size: 16 residues. Germline CDR1 reads MGHRA; CDR2 reads YSYEKL. CDR3 residues: CASSREVAGFNSPLHF. The CDR3 DNA sequence: TGCGCCAGCAGCCGAGAAGTCGCAGGGTTTAATTCACCCCTCCACTTT.

The chain is built from TRBV10-3 and TRBJ2-3; D call uncertain. V was pared by 4 bases and J by 1 base, with 6 bases between. Germline V gene sequence: CDR1 ENHRY, CDR2 SYGVKD. The CDR3 loop spans 13 amino acids. CDR3 DNA: TGTGCCATCAGTGTATCGGGCACAGATACGCAGTATTTT. Amino acid sequence: CAISVSGTDTQYF.

Details on this clone: Additional DNA sequences in this sample encode the identical CDR3. The genes are TRBV7-2 and TRBJ2-1; D is uncertain. Germline CDR1 is SGHTA and CDR2 is FQGNSA. The germline V and J ends were trimmed by 5 bases and 8 bases, with 7 bases remaining between them. This CDR3 comprises 11 residues. DNA of the CDR3: TGTGCCAGCAGCCCCTTATATGAGCAGTTCTTC. Protein sequence: CASSPLYEQFF. The full variable domain, with the rest looked up from reference TRBV7-2 and TRBJ2-1, is GAGVSQSPSNKVTEKGKDVELRCDPISGHTALYWYRQSLGQGLEFLIYFQGNSAPDKSGLPSDRFSAERTGGSVSTLTIQRTQQEDSAVYLCASSPLYEQFFGPGTRLTVL.

This clone has just one count. V gene TRBV5-5 combines with J gene TRBJ1-6; D ambiguous. The V end was cut by 1 base, the J end by 0 bases, with 8 bases between. The CDR3 spans 16 residues. Per germline, CDR1 SGHKS and CDR2 YYEKEE (reference sequence). DNA for the CDR3: TGTGCCAGCAGCTTGCTACCGAGCTCCTATAATTCACCCCTCCACTTT. Its protein is CASSLLPSSYNSPLHF.

This chain joins TRBV7-3 and TRBJ1-2; 7 positions agree with TRBD1. V dropped 5 bases and J dropped 6; count of bases not matched to a gene: 12. Germline V gene data show CDR1 as SGHTA and CDR2 as FQGTGA. The length of the CDR3 is 15 residues. CDR3 protein: CASSPVAGGLDGYTF. Written as DNA, the CDR3 is TGTGCCAGCAGCCCGGTGGCAGGGGGGTTAGATGGCTACACCTTC. The full variable domain, its missing parts supplied by reference TRBV7-3 and TRBJ1-2, is GAGVSQTPSNKVTEKGKYVELRCDPISGHTALYWYRQSLGQGPEFLIYFQGTGAADDSGLPNDRFFAVRPEGSVSTLKIQRTERGDSAVYLCASSPVAGGLDGYTFGSGTRLTVV.

The chain links TRBV6-5 to TRBJ1-3, with D possibly TRBD1 on 5 matching bases. Germline V lookup: CDR1 MNHEY, CDR2 SVGAGI. Trimming stripped 3 bases from V and 0 bases from J, with 9 bases between. The CDR3 is made up of 15 amino acids. In DNA, the CDR3 is TGTGCCAGCAGTTATCAGGGTAACTCTGGAAACACCATATATTTT. It codes for CASSYQGNSGNTIYF.

Only a few counts were recorded for this clone. The CDR3 bases are TGTGCCAGCAGCACTACCGACAGACTCGGCAATGAGCAGTTCTTC. Its protein is CASSTTDRLGNEQFF. The chain is built from TRBV11-3 and TRBJ2-1; TRBD1 might be the D (5 bases). The CDR3 sequence is 15 residues long. The V end was cut by 5 bases, the J end by 6 bases, with 17 bases between. Germline-derived CDR1 and CDR2 are SGHNT and YENEEA.